The clone carrying this TCR beta chain was detected only a few times. Its antigen is not known. Trimming cost V 2 bases and J 6 bases, with 12 bases left between them. The V gene's germline CDR1 is LNHDA and CDR2 SQIVND (reference sequence). The CDR3 length is 14 residues. Patients with other autoimmune diseases, uncontrolled infections, pregnancy or lactation were excluded. PBMCs were obtained from roughly 9.4 ml of fresh peripheral blood. Amplified material comprised TCR beta CDR3 regions derived from RNA transcripts. The authors performed first-round RT-PCR with HTBI primers and then a second-round multiplex PCR. From the multiplex PCR reads, TCRdb called clonotypes with MiXCR, one entry per CDR3 protein. Of approximately 640,000 distinct CDR3 sequences listed, more than 40% are singletons. This specimen comes from a study of Graves' ophthalmopathy and Graves' hyperthyroidism. Overall study findings and caveats: For predicting ophthalmopathy progression, the model had about 71% sensitivity and roughly 77% specificity. Discriminating ophthalmopathy from stable hyperthyroidism, a 13-signature model attained a sensitivity of about 89% and a specificity of around 81%.

This receptor was obtained from an adult man with Graves' ophthalmopathy. The rearrangement uses TRBV19 and TRBJ2-3; D gene unclear. Sequenced: peripheral blood. The CDR3 is CASSITYDPDTQYF. In DNA form, the CDR3 reads TGTGCCAGTAGTATAACATACGACCCCGATACGCAGTATTTT.